What follows are 14 T cell receptor beta chains derived from one specimen sequenced in a study of CD8 T cells in Susac syndrome. Random hexamers were used to reverse transcribe about 0.45 to 1 ug of RNA. TCRdb independently ran MiXCR on the immunoSEQ multiplex PCR reads; one entry per CDR3 protein. The data show some 120,000 distinct CDR3 sequences, with approximately 94% seen just once and around 0.12% held by the top ten. The sequenced sample was CD4+ T cells from PBMCs. The receptors originated from a human donor with multiple sclerosis.

V usage is TRBV27 and J usage is TRBJ1-5, with D perhaps matching TRBD1 (6 bases). Trimming removed 3 bases at V and 2 bases at J, with 8 bases between. The CDR3 covers 14 residues. Germline CDR1 and CDR2: MNHEY and SMNVEV (reference sequence). The CDR3 protein is CASSFAGGNQPQHF. For the CDR3, the DNA is TGTGCCAGCAGTTTCGCAGGGGGCAATCAGCCCCAGCATTTT.

The V and J genes are TRBV19 and TRBJ2-2; D gene uncertain. CDR1 is LNHDA and CDR2 is SQIVND in the germline V gene (reference sequence). The CDR3 runs 13 residues. Trimming took 7 bases from V and 6 from J, leaving 12 bases between them. The CDR3 spells CASTPPVAGELFF. In DNA form, the CDR3 reads TGTGCCAGTACCCCCCCGGTGGCCGGGGAGCTGTTTTTT.

The V call is TRBV2, the J call TRBJ2-5, with 7 bases matching TRBD1. CDR1 is SNHLY, CDR2 FYNNEI, per germline. Trimming removed 2 bases from V and 1 base from J; junction bases left unmatched: 4. This CDR3 has 15 residues. CDR3 in DNA: TGTGCCAGCAGTGAAAGACAGGGCCCCCAAGAGACCCAGTACTTC. This gives the protein CASSERQGPQETQYF. Full variable domain (missing parts from reference TRBV2 and TRBJ2-5): EPEVTQTPSHQVTQMGQEVILRCVPISNHLYFYWYRQILGQKVEFLVSFYNNEISEKSEIFDDQFSVERPDGSNFTLKIRSTKLEDSAMYFCASSERQGPQETQYFGPGTRLLVL.

This clonotype occurred once. V and J are TRBV19 and TRBJ1-1; D possibly corresponds to TRBD1 (5 bases). The germline gives CDR1 LNHDA, CDR2 SQIVND (reference sequence). V was shortened by 6 bases and J by 5 bases, with 16 bases between the two germline ends. The CDR3 is 14 residues long. CDR3 residues: CASSHPGRLTEAFF. The DNA of the CDR3 is TGTGCCAGTAGCCACCCGGGACGGTTGACTGAAGCTTTCTTT. The whole variable domain, filled in from reference TRBV19 and TRBJ1-1, reads DGGITQSPKYLFRKEGQNVTLSCEQNLNHDAMYWYRQDPGQGLRLIYYSQIVNDFQKGDIAEGYSVSREKKESFPLTVTSAQKNPTAFYLCASSHPGRLTEAFFGQGTRLTVV.

The rearrangement joins TRBV20-1 to TRBJ2-5; possible D gene TRBD1, 6 bases. Trimming left V 5 bases short and J 4 bases short, with 17 bases between. CDR3 size: 14 residues. CDR1 and CDR2 (germline): DFQATT, SNEGSKA (reference sequence). For the CDR3, the DNA is TGCAGTGCTCCATCTACCGCAGGGGTAGAGACCCAGTACTTC. Translation gives CSAPSTAGVETQYF.

This clonotype came up once. The chain employs TRBV12-3 or TRBV12-4 and TRBJ2-1; 7 bases fit TRBD2. After removal of 8 bases from V and 5 bases from J, the junction contained 9 bases not matched to a gene. The length of the CDR3 is 14 residues. The CDR3 DNA reads as TGTGCCAGCCTAGGACTAGTTTCCAACAATGAGCAGTTCTTC. Protein sequence: CASLGLVSNNEQFF.

The chain employs TRBV7-8 and TRBJ2-7; D not resolved. CDR1 and CDR2 (germline): SGHVS, FQNEAQ. V dropped 6 bases and J dropped 0 bases, with 6 bases sitting between them. The CDR3 is 12 amino acids. The CDR3 is CASSTASYEQYF. As DNA, the CDR3 is TGTGCCAGCAGTACGGCCTCCTACGAGCAGTACTTC.

The V gene is TRBV15, the J gene TRBJ1-5, with TRBD1 identical over 9 bases. V trimming: 3 bases; J trimming: 4 bases; junction bases outside the gene matches: 1. The CDR3 consists of 14 residues. Germline V gene data show CDR1 as LNHNV and CDR2 as YYDKDF (reference sequence). For the CDR3, the DNA is TGTGCCACCAGCAGGGACAGGGGAAATCAGCCCCAGCATTTT. Translation: CATSRDRGNQPQHF.

The V and J genes are TRBV27 and TRBJ2-5; D perhaps matches TRBD2 (6 bases). V dropped 3 bases and J dropped 1 base, with 6 bases sitting between them. This CDR3 is 13 amino acids long. Germline V CDR1 and CDR2: MNHEY, SMNVEV (reference sequence). CDR3 in amino acids: CASSFSGQETQYF. CDR3 nucleotides: TGTGCCAGCAGTTTTAGCGGCCAAGAGACCCAGTACTTC.

In its sample, this clonotype was seen once. The CDR3 region has the DNA TGCGCCAGCAGCTTGGCCAGGGTGGACTTTAATTCACCCCTCCACTTT. Translating gives CASSLARVDFNSPLHF. The rearrangement joins TRBV5-1 to TRBJ1-6; possibly TRBD1 for D (5 bases). CDR1 SGHRS and CDR2 YFSETQ come from the germline V gene. V lost 0 bases and J 6 bases, leaving 13 bases between the germline ends. The CDR3 is 16 residues long.

V usage is TRBV27 and J usage is TRBJ1-1, with D perhaps matching TRBD1 (5 bases). CDR3 length: 14 residues. V lost 3 bases to trimming and J lost 0 bases, with 8 bases between them. Germline V CDR1 and CDR2: MNHEY, SMNVEV (reference sequence). CDR3 region: CASSFRGVNTEAFF. CDR3 nucleotide sequence: TGTGCCAGCAGTTTTAGGGGAGTGAACACTGAAGCTTTCTTT.

Concerning this clonotype itself: It may be a read error: a sequence one base away is much more abundant. The CDR3 DNA sequence: TGTGCCAGCAGCTTGGAACAGACCCAGTACTTC. It is translated as CASSLEQTQYF. The J gene is TRBJ2-5, the V gene TRBV5-6; D not resolved. The CDR3 extends over 11 amino acids. The V gene's germline CDR1 is SGHDT and CDR2 YYEEEE. V lost 0 bases and J lost 6, with 3 bases in between.

The J gene is TRBJ1-1, the V gene TRBV30; D unresolved. The CDR3 loop spans 11 amino acids. Germline assignment: CDR1 GTSNPN and CDR2 SVGIG (reference sequence). Trimming took 5 bases from V and 7 from J, leaving 11 bases between them. CDR3 coding DNA: TGTGCCTGGGGCACTAAGAATGAAGCTTTCTTT. This encodes CAWGTKNEAFF.

This chain joins TRBV29-1 and TRBJ2-7; tentatively, D is TRBD1 or TRBD2 (5 bases each). The CDR3 is 17 amino acids. Germline V gives CDR1 SQVTM, CDR2 ANQGSEA. V was pared by 1 base and J by 8 bases, with 27 bases between. CDR3 nucleotide sequence: TGCAGCGTTGAAGGCTCCCCCGTTGGGGACCGCGACCTCAAGCAGTACTTC. It specifies CSVEGSPVGDRDLKQYF.